Listed below are T cell receptor beta chains from one sample, sequenced in a study of blood T cell repertoires in COVID-19. The data were produced by immunoSEQ multiplex PCR, yet TCRdb's version contains in-frame clones alone and is incomplete. The table records roughly 66,000 clones, roughly 82% of them present only once. The sequencing input was peripheral blood. These receptors were collected from a man aged 60-69 years with acute or convalescent COVID-19. CDR3s include the opening cysteine and the closing phenylalanine or tryptophan. A D gene is named only where the DNA matches it firmly. Clone size, where shown, is once, few, many, or a class for clones that have expanded.

d_call,v_call,cdr3_length,clone_size,j_call,cdr3_nt,cdr3_aa
NA,TRBV27,16,NA,TRBJ2-1,TGTGCCAGCAGTTTAATAGGCAAGGGGTCATACAATGAGCAGTTCTTC,CASSLIGKGSYNEQFF
NA,TRBV14,13,NA,TRBJ1-1,TGTGCCAGCAGCCAACTACCGAACACTGAAGCTTTCTTT,CASSQLPNTEAFF
NA,TRBV6-2/TRBV6-3,12,NA,TRBJ1-3,TGTGCCAGCAGTGTCAATCGGAACACCATATATTTT,CASSVNRNTIYF
NA,TRBV25-1,14,few,TRBJ1-4,TGTGCCAGCAGTCCCGGGACTTCTAATGAAAAACTGTTTTTT,CASSPGTSNEKLFF
NA,TRBV6-4,15,NA,TRBJ1-6,TGTGCCAGCAGTGACTCGGCGGCTAGTAATTCACCCCTCCACTTT,CASSDSAASNSPLHF
NA,TRBV12-3/TRBV12-4,13,NA,TRBJ2-5,TGTGCCAGCACCCAAGGACAGCGAGAGACCCAGTACTTC,CASTQGQRETQYF
NA,TRBV14,15,NA,TRBJ1-1,TGTGCCAGCAGCCAAGGACTAGGGCTGCGCACTGAAGCTTTCTTT,CASSQGLGLRTEAFF
NA,TRBV30,16,few,TRBJ1-5,TGTGCCTGGAGTGTACCACATCAGATTAGCAATCAGCCCCAGCATTTT,CAWSVPHQISNQPQHF
NA,TRBV30,16,NA,TRBJ1-2,TGTGCCTGGACCTTGAGCCGCGCACAGGGCCTTTATGGCTACACCTTC,CAWTLSRAQGLYGYTF
NA,TRBV20-1,11,NA,TRBJ2-5,TGCAGTGGTGAGGCGGGAGAGACCCAGTACTTC,CSGEAGETQYF
NA,TRBV11-3,15,NA,TRBJ2-1,TGTGCCAGCAGCCCTACTACCCGCTCCTACAATGAGCAGTTCTTC,CASSPTTRSYNEQFF
TRBD1,TRBV6-2/TRBV6-3,14,NA,TRBJ1-2,TGTGCCAGCAGTCAACGGACAGGGAATTTCGGCTACACCTTC,CASSQRTGNFGYTF
TRBD2,TRBV3-1/TRBV3-2,14,NA,TRBJ2-5,TGTGCCAGCAGCCAAGCGGGAGGGTGGGAGACCCAGTACTTC,CASSQAGGWETQYF
TRBD1,TRBV19,14,NA,TRBJ1-2,TGTGCCAGTAGGGAGGGGGCCCCTGGCTATGGCTACACCTTC,CASREGAPGYGYTF
NA,TRBV18,16,NA,TRBJ1-2,TGTGCCAGCTCACCCCCAGGGCTGGCTTTGAACTATGGCTACACCTTC,CASSPPGLALNYGYTF
NA,TRBV9,13,NA,TRBJ1-2,TGTGCCAGCAGCGTAGCCAGTTCGCAAGGCTACACCTTC,CASSVASSQGYTF
NA,TRBV5-4,13,once,TRBJ1-3,TGTGCCAGCAGCCTGGAATTCGATCAGGCCATATATTTT,CASSLEFDQAIYF
NA,TRBV10-3,12,NA,TRBJ1-1,TGTGCCATCAGCCAGGGGAACACTGAAGCTTTCTTT,CAISQGNTEAFF
NA,TRBV6-6,15,once,TRBJ2-6,TGTGCCAGCAACTACCCGGCGGGGGGGGCCAACGTCCTGACTTTC,CASNYPAGGANVLTF
TRBD1,TRBV29-1,13,NA,TRBJ1-2,TGCAGCGTTGTCTCTCAGGGGGCCGGTGGCTACACCTTC,CSVVSQGAGGYTF
TRBD2,TRBV13,20,NA,TRBJ2-1,TGTGCCAGCAGCTTATATCTGAGACTAGCGGGGAAGAGCTCCTACAATGAGCAGTTCTTC,CASSLYLRLAGKSSYNEQFF
TRBD1,TRBV5-1,15,NA,TRBJ1-1,TGCGCCAGCAGCTCGAGACAGGGAACGGGCACTGAAGCTTTCTTT,CASSSRQGTGTEAFF
TRBD1,TRBV27,16,NA,TRBJ2-3,TGTGCCAGCAGTCTTGCCCCCCAGGGGGTTTTAGATACGCAGTATTTT,CASSLAPQGVLDTQYF
TRBD1,TRBV12-3/TRBV12-4,13,NA,TRBJ1-5,TGTGCCAGCAGGGGACAGAAACATCAGCCCCAGCATTTT,CASRGQKHQPQHF
NA,TRBV30,14,NA,TRBJ2-5,TGTGCCTGGAGTGACCCCCCCTTTGGAGGGTCTCAGTACTTC,CAWSDPPFGGSQYF
TRBD1,TRBV12-3/TRBV12-4,13,few,TRBJ1-3,TGTGCCACCCGTACAGGGGCTGGAAACACCATATATTTT,CATRTGAGNTIYF
TRBD1,TRBV10-3,14,NA,TRBJ2-2,TGTGCCATCAGGGGACAGGGGAACACCGGGGAGCTGTTTTTT,CAIRGQGNTGELFF
NA,TRBV9,13,NA,TRBJ1-1,TGTGCCAGCAGCGTATCGGGGAGCACTGAAGCTTTCTTT,CASSVSGSTEAFF
TRBD1,TRBV6-2/TRBV6-3,13,NA,TRBJ1-5,TGTGCCAGCAGTTCACAGGGGAATCAGCCCCAGCATTTT,CASSSQGNQPQHF
NA,TRBV19,16,NA,TRBJ1-5,TGTGCCAGTAGTCCGAGGACAGATGGCGGCAATCAGCCCCAGCATTTT,CASSPRTDGGNQPQHF
TRBD1,TRBV11-3,14,NA,TRBJ2-2,TGTGCCAGCAGCCAACAGGGGTACACCGGGGAGCTGTTTTTT,CASSQQGYTGELFF
TRBD1,TRBV10-3,15,NA,TRBJ1-5,TGTGCCATCAGCCTAGGACAGGATAGCAATCAGCCCCAGCATTTT,CAISLGQDSNQPQHF
TRBD1,TRBV7-9,16,NA,TRBJ1-4,TGTGCCAGCAGCTTAGTTCTCGGACAGGGTGGAGAAAAACTGTTTTTT,CASSLVLGQGGEKLFF
NA,TRBV5-1,15,NA,TRBJ1-6,TGCGCCAGCAGCTTGCAGGGGTACTATAATTCACCCCTCCACTTT,CASSLQGYYNSPLHF
TRBD2,TRBV7-6,17,NA,TRBJ2-5,TGTGCCAGCAGCTTAGGGATCCGGCGAAGCGGGGAAGAGACCCAGTACTTC,CASSLGIRRSGEETQYF
TRBD2,TRBV30,14,NA,TRBJ2-1,TGTGCCTGGAACCTTGCAGCGGGGCGGGGTGAGCAGTTCTTC,CAWNLAAGRGEQFF